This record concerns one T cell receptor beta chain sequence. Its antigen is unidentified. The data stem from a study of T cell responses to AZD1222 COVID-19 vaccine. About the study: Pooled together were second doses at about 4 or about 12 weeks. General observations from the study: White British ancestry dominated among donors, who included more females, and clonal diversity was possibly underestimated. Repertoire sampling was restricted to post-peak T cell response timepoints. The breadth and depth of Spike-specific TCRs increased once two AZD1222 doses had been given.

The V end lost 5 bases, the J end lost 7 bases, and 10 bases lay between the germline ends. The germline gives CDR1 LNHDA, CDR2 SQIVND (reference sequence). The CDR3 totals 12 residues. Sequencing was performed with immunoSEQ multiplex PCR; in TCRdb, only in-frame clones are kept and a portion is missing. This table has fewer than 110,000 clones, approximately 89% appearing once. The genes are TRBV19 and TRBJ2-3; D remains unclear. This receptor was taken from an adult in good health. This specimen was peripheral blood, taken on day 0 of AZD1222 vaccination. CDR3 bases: TGTGCCAGTAGTCTGGCACAGAATACGCAGTATTTT. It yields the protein CASSLAQNTQYF.